The 26 T cell receptor beta chains listed next were all sequenced from one sample in a study of cytomegalovirus exposure and HLA in healthy donors. 13 Jbeta primers and 60 Vbeta primers were used for the PCR. TCRdb's copy holds only in-frame clones and misses some; the assay was immunoSEQ multiplex PCR. The data show roughly 89,000 clones, with over 60% seen just once and 20% to 25% held by the top ten. Sequencing was performed on PBMCs. The receptor set was obtained from a woman in her forties or fifties in good health and CMV-seropositive.

The V gene is TRBV30, the J gene TRBJ1-4; 8 nucleotides line up with TRBD1. Germline V gene data show CDR1 as GTSNPN and CDR2 as SVGIG (reference sequence). This CDR3 has 15 amino acids. Trimming removed 1 base from V and 8 bases from J; junction bases left unmatched: 9. In nucleotides, the CDR3 is TGTGCCTGGAGTGGTACACAGGGGGATTGGGAAAAACTGTTTTTT. Amino acids: CAWSGTQGDWEKLFF.

The gene calls are TRBV7-2 and TRBJ1-2; no clear D gene. CDR1 is SGHTA, CDR2 FQGNSA, per germline. The CDR3 has 14 residues. V dropped 5 bases and J dropped 4 bases, with 14 bases sitting between them. The CDR3 protein is CASSQAGWAYGYTF. In DNA, the CDR3 is TGTGCCAGCAGCCAAGCCGGTTGGGCCTATGGCTACACCTTC.

V is TRBV5-4 and J is TRBJ1-1; a possible D gene is TRBD1 (5 bases). V lost 4 bases, J lost 1 base, and 14 bases lay in between. This CDR3 is 15 amino acids long. The germline gives CDR1 SGHNT, CDR2 YYREEE (reference sequence). CDR3 in DNA: TGTGCCAGCAGCGCTCAACATCAGGGGAACACTGAAGCTTTCTTT. This codes for CASSAQHQGNTEAFF.

V is TRBV5-1 and J is TRBJ1-1; 10 bases map to TRBD1. The CDR3 loop spans 15 amino acids. V was pared by 3 bases and J by 5 bases, with 7 bases of the junction left unmatched. Germline loops: CDR1 SGHRS, CDR2 YFSETQ. DNA for the CDR3: TGCGCCAGCAGCTCCTGGACAGGGGGTCGGACTGAAGCTTTCTTT. Amino acids: CASSSWTGGRTEAFF.

J is TRBJ1-2 and V is TRBV6-1; 8 bases are shared with TRBD1. The CDR3 covers 15 residues. V lost 6 bases and J lost 8; bases outside the gene matches: 14. Germline V gene sequence: CDR1 MNHNS, CDR2 SASEGT. The CDR3 region has the DNA TGTGCCAGCAGCACAGGGGGAGCACGAGGTTGGGGCTACACCTTC. The encoded protein is CASSTGGARGWGYTF.

V usage is TRBV5-1 and J usage is TRBJ2-1; 10 bases map to TRBD2. The CDR3 runs to 17 residues. Germline CDR1 reads SGHRS; CDR2 reads YFSETQ. The junction had 9 bases not matched to a gene; V was cut back by 4 bases and J by 2 bases. The CDR3 coding sequence is TGCGCCAGCAGCCTCGGGATAGCGGGGGGACCCTACAATGAGCAGTTCTTC. Encoded protein: CASSLGIAGGPYNEQFF.

The chain has TRBV11-2 and TRBJ2-4; D gene unclear. Germline CDR1 SGHAT, CDR2 FQNNGV. The CDR3 has 12 amino acids. The V and J ends lost 1 base and 6 bases respectively, with 4 bases between them. CDR3 DNA sequence: TGTGCCAGCAGCTTAGGAGGAAACATTCAGTACTTC. It codes for CASSLGGNIQYF.

This clone came up a few times. The rearrangement uses TRBV28 and TRBJ2-7; D is undetermined. CDR1 and CDR2 from the germline V gene are MDHEN and SYDVKM. The CDR3 is 13 amino acids. V lost 1 base to trimming and J lost 1 base, with 5 bases between them. In DNA form, the CDR3 reads TGTGCCAGCAGTTTATCACAGTCCTACGAGCAGTACTTC. It translates to CASSLSQSYEQYF. Filled out from reference TRBV28 and TRBJ2-7, the complete variable domain reads DVKVTQSSRYLVKRTGEKVFLECVQDMDHENMFWYRQDPGLGLRLIYFSYDVKMKEKGDIPEGYSVSREKKERFSLILESASTNQTSMYLCASSLSQSYEQYFGPGTRLTVT.

The chain links TRBV7-3 to TRBJ2-7; 12 positions agree with TRBD1. The length of the CDR3 is 14 residues. J gave up 3 bases and V 7 bases, and 4 bases lay outside the gene matches. CDR1 and CDR2 (germline): SGHTA, FQGTGA. This chain's CDR3 is CASNGTGGHYEQYF. CDR3 sequence (DNA): TGTGCCAGCAACGGGACAGGGGGCCACTACGAGCAGTACTTC.

V usage is TRBV2 and J usage is TRBJ1-5, with TRBD1 matching 10 bases. This CDR3 comprises 16 residues. CDR1 and CDR2 from the germline V gene are SNHLY and FYNNEI. V dropped 6 bases and J dropped 3; count of bases not matched to a gene: 8. The CDR3 region is CASRGDRGLNNQPQHF. The CDR3 DNA reads TGTGCCAGCAGGGGAGACAGGGGGCTTAACAATCAGCCCCAGCATTTT.

The chain joins TRBV7-2 to TRBJ2-7; maybe TRBD2 (6 bases). The CDR3 is made up of 16 amino acids. In germline, CDR1 is SGHTA, CDR2 FQGNSA. The V and J ends lost 2 bases and 0 bases respectively, with 14 bases between them. The CDR3 bases are TGTGCCAGCAGCTTATCGGCCGGCGGGGCCTCCTACGAGCAGTACTTC. As protein: CASSLSAGGASYEQYF.

The rearrangement joins TRBV6-5 to TRBJ1-1; 7 bases are a match to TRBD1. Germline values: CDR1 MNHEY, CDR2 SVGAGI. This CDR3 contains 13 residues. V gave up 4 bases and J gave up 8 bases; unmatched junction bases: 7. The CDR3 sequence: CASSLNPGQEAFF. Here the CDR3 DNA reads TGTGCCAGCAGTTTAAATCCGGGACAGGAAGCTTTCTTT.

This clone has more than one count but fewer than ten. The chain is built from TRBV2 and TRBJ1-2; TRBD1 aligns across 7 bases. Germline values: CDR1 SNHLY, CDR2 FYNNEI. V shed 5 bases, J shed 6 bases, and the junction held 12 bases outside the gene matches. The CDR3 covers 15 residues. The CDR3 bases are TGTGCCAGCAGTCCTTCGAGGGACAGCCTTGATGGCTACACCTTC. This sequence encodes CASSPSRDSLDGYTF.

The rearrangement joins TRBV19 to TRBJ2-7, with 7 positions matching TRBD1. This CDR3 spans 15 amino acids. The germline gives CDR1 LNHDA, CDR2 SQIVND (reference sequence). V lost 5 bases to trimming and J lost 1 base; unmatched junction nucleotides: 8. The CDR3 DNA reads as TGTGCCAGTAGTCCGTTGGGGACAGCGTCCTACGAGCAGTACTTC. This codes for CASSPLGTASYEQYF. The full variable domain, completed using reference TRBV19 and TRBJ2-7, is DGGITQSPKYLFRKEGQNVTLSCEQNLNHDAMYWYRQDPGQGLRLIYYSQIVNDFQKGDIAEGYSVSREKKESFPLTVTSAQKNPTAFYLCASSPLGTASYEQYFGPGTRLTVT.

On this clone: At one end the junction does not follow the germline gene, possibly because of a read error. The chain is built from TRBV7-9 and TRBJ2-7; TRBD1 matches at 7 bases. The CDR3 is 13 residues long. CDR1 and CDR2 from the germline V gene are SEHNR and FQNEAQ (reference sequence). This CDR3 reads CSSRWGTAYEQYF. In DNA form, the CDR3 reads TGTTCCAGCAGGTGGGGGACAGCCTACGAGCAGTACTTC. The variable domain in full, completed from reference TRBV7-9 and TRBJ2-7, reads DTGVSQNPRHKITKRGQNVTFRCDPISEHNRLYWYRQTLGQGPEFLTYFQNEAQLEKSRLLSDRFSAERPKGSFSTLEIQRTEQGDSAMYLCSSRWGTAYEQYFGPGTRLTVT.

This sequence joins TRBV27 and TRBJ2-3, with TRBD2 matching over 9 bases. Germline values: CDR1 MNHEY, CDR2 SMNVEV (reference sequence). The ends lost 0 bases at V and 4 bases at J; junction bases unmatched: 11. This CDR3 has 18 amino acids. The CDR3 loop is CASSLSGGSRGGSDTQYF. The DNA for the CDR3 is TGTGCCAGCAGTTTATCAGGAGGCTCGCGGGGGGGCTCAGATACGCAGTATTTT.

This sequence joins TRBV2 and TRBJ1-1, with D hard to call. The CDR3 totals 13 residues. Germline loops: CDR1 SNHLY, CDR2 FYNNEI. Trimming took off 2 bases at V and 0 bases at J, with 4 bases between the two ends. The CDR3 DNA follows: TGTGCCAGCAGTGAAACTTTGAACACTGAAGCTTTCTTT. Translating gives CASSETLNTEAFF.

The rearrangement links TRBV4-3 to TRBJ1-1; D gene ambiguous. The CDR3 contains 15 residues. Germline CDR1 reads LGHNA; CDR2 reads YSLEER. Trimming removed 4 bases at V and 4 bases at J, with 16 bases between. In nucleotides, the CDR3 is TGCGCCAGCAGCCTAGGATGGGGAGGTATCACTGAAGCTTTCTTT. It specifies CASSLGWGGITEAFF.

J is TRBJ1-2 and V is TRBV7-9; 7 bases are shared with TRBD1. V lost 1 base to trimming and J lost 4 bases; unmatched junction nucleotides: 12. CDR1 is SEHNR, CDR2 FQNEAQ, per germline (reference sequence). The length of the CDR3 is 17 residues. This CDR3 reads CASSLDPPGQETYGYTF. CDR3 nucleotides: TGTGCCAGCAGCTTAGACCCCCCCGGACAGGAAACCTATGGCTACACCTTC.

V and J are TRBV28 and TRBJ2-7; tentative D call: TRBD1 (5 bases). CDR3 length: 15 residues. Germline V gene lookup returns CDR1 MDHEN and CDR2 SYDVKM. V was pared by 8 bases and J by 1 base, with 18 bases between. CDR3 amino acids: CASCRPTVSSYEQYF. CDR3 coding DNA: TGTGCCAGCTGCCGACCGACAGTATCATCCTACGAGCAGTACTTC.

This clone was detected once. This chain links TRBV13 with TRBJ1-1; 8 nucleotides match TRBD1. The germline V gene has CDR1 PRHDT and CDR2 FYEKMQ (reference sequence). This CDR3 spans 21 amino acids. V lost 5 bases and J lost 0; bases outside the gene matches: 23. The CDR3 spells CASSLMRRPGTGPVMNTEAFF. The CDR3 region has the DNA TGTGCCAGCAGCCTAATGCGCCGACCGGGGACAGGTCCCGTTATGAACACTGAAGCTTTCTTT. Using reference TRBV13 and TRBJ1-1 for the parts outside the CDR3, the full variable domain is AAGVIQSPRHLIKEKRETATLKCYPIPRHDTVYWYQQGPGQDPQFLISFYEKMQSDKGSIPDRFSAQQFSDYHSELNMSSLELGDSALYFCASSLMRRPGTGPVMNTEAFFGQGTRLTVV.

Only a few counts were recorded for this clone. V and J are TRBV7-9 and TRBJ2-3; no clear D gene. Trimming pared 2 bases from V and 0 bases from J, leaving 6 bases between. The CDR3 runs 14 residues. The germline CDR1 and CDR2 sequences are SEHNR and FQNEAQ (reference sequence). The DNA for the CDR3 is TGTGCCAGCAGCTTAACCCAGAGCACAGATACGCAGTATTTT. Amino acid sequence: CASSLTQSTDTQYF.

This chain uses TRBV7-9 with TRBJ1-1, with 10 nucleotides matching TRBD1. CDR3 length: 12 residues. V dropped 3 bases and J dropped 11; count of bases not matched to a gene: 3. Germline CDR1 reads SEHNR; CDR2 reads FQNEAQ (reference sequence). The CDR3 loop reads CASSFGTGVAFF. DNA of the CDR3: TGTGCCAGCAGCTTTGGGACAGGGGTGGCTTTCTTT.

The rearrangement joins TRBV19 to TRBJ1-5; 8 positions match TRBD1. Germline lookup yields CDR1 LNHDA and CDR2 SQIVND (reference sequence). This CDR3 has 16 residues. With V trimmed by 0 bases and J by 6 bases, 7 bases remained unmatched. The CDR3 spells CASSIDPGGLSQPQHF. DNA for the CDR3: TGTGCCAGTAGTATAGACCCAGGGGGCTTGAGTCAGCCCCAGCATTTT.

A few counts support this clone. The V gene is TRBV7-9, the J gene TRBJ1-3; 7 bases agree with TRBD1. The CDR3 runs to 16 residues. The junction had 10 bases not matched to a gene; V was cut back by 4 bases and J by 4 bases. Per the germline V gene, CDR1 is SEHNR and CDR2 is FQNEAQ (reference sequence). CDR3 DNA sequence: TGTGCCAGCAGCTACCTTACACAGGGGACCGGAAACACCATATATTTT. Protein: CASSYLTQGTGNTIYF. The variable domain in full, completed from reference TRBV7-9 and TRBJ1-3, reads DTGVSQNPRHKITKRGQNVTFRCDPISEHNRLYWYRQTLGQGPEFLTYFQNEAQLEKSRLLSDRFSAERPKGSFSTLEIQRTEQGDSAMYLCASSYLTQGTGNTIYFGEGSWLTVV.

Points on this clone: This CDR3 is also generated by other DNA sequences in the sample. The V gene is TRBV27, the J gene TRBJ1-2; D may be TRBD1 (5 bases). The CDR3 sequence is 13 residues long. Trimming stripped 5 bases from V and 8 bases from J, with 15 bases between. Germline CDR1 reads MNHEY; CDR2 reads SMNVEV (reference sequence). This chain's CDR3 is CASSLYGGGGYTF. The CDR3 DNA sequence: TGTGCCAGCAGTCTCTATGGGGGGGGAGGCTACACCTTC.